Shown below are 25 T cell receptor beta chains from a single sample sequenced in a study of cytomegalovirus exposure and HLA in healthy donors. PCR amplification relied on 60 Vbeta primers (plus 13 Jbeta primers). Clones were read by immunoSEQ multiplex PCR, and TCRdb kept only the in-frame ones, dropping some. The data show about 210,000 clones, 82% seen once. Specimen: PBMCs. Receptor source: a man aged 40-49 years in good health and CMV-seropositive.

This chain uses TRBV19 with TRBJ1-3; 7 bases fit TRBD1. V trimming: 4 bases; J trimming: 0 bases; junction bases outside the gene matches: 6. Germline V gene sequence: CDR1 LNHDA, CDR2 SQIVND (reference sequence). CDR3 length equals 16 residues. The CDR3 loop is CASSTRQGDSGNTIYF. For the CDR3, the DNA is TGTGCCAGTAGTACGCGACAGGGCGACTCTGGAAACACCATATATTTT.

The chain couples TRBV7-2 to TRBJ2-3; D is uncertain. With 2 bases removed from V and 4 bases from J, the gap between germline ends came to 4 bases. Germline V lookup: CDR1 SGHTA, CDR2 FQGNSA. This CDR3 has 12 amino acids. CDR3 sequence: CASSLYPDTQYF. In DNA form, the CDR3 reads TGTGCCAGCAGCTTATATCCAGATACGCAGTATTTT.

This sequence joins TRBV5-6 and TRBJ2-1, with a tentative D call TRBD1 (6 bases). Trimming stripped 3 bases from V and 7 bases from J, with 23 bases between. The CDR3 length is 17 residues. Looked up from germline, CDR1 is SGHDT and CDR2 is YYEEEE. The CDR3 region is CASSSPGVFSPSNEQFF. The CDR3, as DNA: TGTGCCAGCAGCTCCCCAGGGGTATTTTCCCCATCTAATGAGCAGTTCTTC.

This chain joins TRBV10-3 and TRBJ2-5; TRBD2 might be the D (6 bases). The CDR3 extends over 15 amino acids. Trimming took off 3 bases at V and 4 bases at J, with 15 bases between the two ends. The germline gives CDR1 ENHRY, CDR2 SYGVKD. The DNA of the CDR3 is TGTGCCATCAGTGATGCCCGAGTCGGGGGAGAGACCCAGTACTTC. This encodes CAISDARVGGETQYF.

This chain joins TRBV13 and TRBJ2-5, with no clear D. The better agreement between TRBJ2-7 and the DNA end casts doubt on the J call. CDR1 is PRHDT and CDR2 is FYEKMQ in the germline V gene (reference sequence). The CDR3 has 13 amino acids. DNA of the CDR3: TGTGCCAGCAGCTTAGATAGCTCCTACGAGCAGTACTTC. Its protein product is CASSLDSSYEQYF.

This rearrangement joins TRBV9 to TRBJ2-1, with unresolved D. Trimming stripped 0 bases from V and 2 bases from J, with 9 bases between. Germline values: CDR1 SGDLS, CDR2 YYNGEE. The CDR3 spans 15 residues. CDR3 sequence: CASSVDGDPYNEQFF. The CDR3 region has the DNA TGTGCCAGCAGCGTAGACGGAGATCCCTACAATGAGCAGTTCTTC.

The J gene is TRBJ2-1, the V gene TRBV5-4; 7 nucleotides match TRBD2. The CDR3 has 15 residues. Trimming took 2 bases from V and 4 from J; bases not matched to a gene: 6. Germline assignment: CDR1 SGHNT and CDR2 YYREEE (reference sequence). In DNA form, the CDR3 reads TGTGCCAGCAGCTTACCCAGCGGGATATACAATGAGCAGTTCTTC. As protein: CASSLPSGIYNEQFF.

The chain recombines TRBV27 with TRBJ2-7; 13 positions match TRBD2. The junction had 11 bases not matched to a gene; V was cut back by 7 bases and J by 2 bases. CDR1 and CDR2 from the germline V gene are MNHEY and SMNVEV (reference sequence). CDR3 length: 17 residues. This chain's CDR3 is CASTPSGLAGAPYEQYF. Written as DNA, the CDR3 is TGTGCCAGCACACCGTCCGGACTAGCGGGGGCCCCCTACGAGCAGTACTTC.

The gene calls are TRBV19 and TRBJ1-3; a weak D match, TRBD1 (6 bases). Germline CDR1 reads LNHDA; CDR2 reads SQIVND (reference sequence). This CDR3 has 13 residues. The V end lost 5 bases, the J end lost 4 bases, and 9 bases lay between the germline ends. The CDR3 loop is CASSFGQGNTIYF. CDR3 bases: TGTGCCAGTAGTTTCGGACAGGGAAACACCATATATTTT.

The gene calls are TRBV5-1 and TRBJ2-1, with 8 bases lining up with TRBD2. This CDR3 spans 14 amino acids. Germline CDR1 and CDR2: SGHRS and YFSETQ. The V gene end was trimmed by 5 bases and the J gene end by 4 bases; junction bases not matched to a gene: 5. The chain's CDR3 is CASRLAERYNEQFF. The CDR3 DNA is TGCGCCAGCAGACTAGCGGAGAGATACAATGAGCAGTTCTTC.

The V call is TRBV23-1, the J call TRBJ1-2, with D perhaps TRBD1 (5 bases). TRBV23-1 is an ORF, with its function uncertain. V was cut by 4 bases and J by 5 bases, with 14 bases left in between. This CDR3 has 14 amino acids. The CDR3 bases are TGCGCCAGCAGTCGGGGACTCCCTTCATATGGCTACACCTTC. Translating gives CASSRGLPSYGYTF.

This clone was seen just once. The rearrangement links TRBV6-1 to TRBJ1-1, with 8 nucleotides matching TRBD1. V shed 6 bases and J 2 bases; nucleotides not matched to a gene: 8. The CDR3 loop spans 15 amino acids. CDR1 MNHNS and CDR2 SASEGT come from the germline V gene. The CDR3 is CASSATRGPNTEAFF. The CDR3 coding sequence is TGTGCCAGCAGCGCAACCAGGGGGCCTAACACTGAAGCTTTCTTT.

The chain has TRBV19 and TRBJ1-4; D unclear. Per germline, CDR1 LNHDA and CDR2 SQIVND (reference sequence). This CDR3 is 15 amino acids long. V was clipped by 7 bases and J by 0 bases, with 12 bases between them. This CDR3 reads CASTTYTATNEKLFF. The CDR3 DNA is TGTGCCAGTACCACATACACCGCAACTAATGAAAAACTGTTTTTT.

The chain joins TRBV5-4 to TRBJ2-2; possibly TRBD2 for D (5 bases). The germline CDR1 and CDR2 sequences are SGHNT and YYREEE (reference sequence). The CDR3 covers 16 residues. Trimming cost V 2 bases and J 3 bases, with 14 bases left between them. The CDR3 region has the DNA TGTGCCAGCAGCTTCAAGGGAGCGCCCGACACCGGGGAGCTGTTTTTT. Its translation: CASSFKGAPDTGELFF.

In its sample, this clone was seen a few times. The chain combines TRBV30 with TRBJ1-1; 7 bases map to TRBD1. The germline V gene has CDR1 GTSNPN and CDR2 SVGIG (reference sequence). J gave up 4 bases and V 8 bases, and 10 bases lay outside the gene matches. The CDR3 is made up of 13 amino acids. This CDR3 reads CAERTGSRTEAFF. In DNA form, the CDR3 reads TGTGCCGAACGGACAGGATCCCGCACTGAAGCTTTCTTT.

In nucleotides, the CDR3 is TGTGCCAGCAGCTTCCGGGAGCCTTCCGCGGATGAGCAGTTCTTC. It yields the protein CASSFREPSADEQFF. This chain connects TRBV5-4 to TRBJ2-1, with TRBD2 as a possible D gene (6 bases). V gave up 2 bases and J gave up 8 bases, with 17 bases separating them. The CDR3 covers 15 residues. Germline CDR1 is SGHNT and CDR2 is YYREEE (reference sequence).

This chain connects TRBV6-5 to TRBJ1-1; TRBD1 matches at 8 bases. Germline lookup yields CDR1 MNHEY and CDR2 SVGAGI. This CDR3 is 14 amino acids long. Unmatched junction bases numbered 6, after V lost 6 bases and J lost 3 bases. The CDR3 nucleotides read TGTGCCAGCAGCAGGGACAGGTCCTACACTGAAGCTTTCTTT. This gives the protein CASSRDRSYTEAFF.

CDR3 bases: TGCGCCAGCCGGGACAGGGTAAACGAGCAGTACGTC. Its protein is CASRDRVNEQYV. The chain recombines TRBV10-2 with TRBJ2-7; 9 bases fit TRBD1. This CDR3 is built from 12 residues. CDR1 is WSHSY, CDR2 SAAADI, per germline. After removal of 8 bases from V and 5 bases from J, the junction contained 4 bases not matched to a gene.

The chain carries TRBV9 and TRBJ2-2, with a weak D call TRBD1 (6 bases). The CDR3 runs 15 residues. CDR1 is SGDLS and CDR2 is YYNGEE in the germline V gene. Trimming left V 1 base short and J 5 bases short, with 12 bases between. Written as DNA, the CDR3 is TGTGCCAGCAGCGTAATGGGGGCGAGTACCGGGGAGCTGTTTTTT. Translated, it gives CASSVMGASTGELFF.

The gene calls are TRBV4-1 and TRBJ1-3; a weak D match, TRBD1 (6 bases). The germline V and J ends were trimmed by 6 bases and 6 bases, with 9 bases remaining between them. CDR3 length: 12 residues. Germline V gives CDR1 MGHRA, CDR2 YSYEKL. The CDR3 loop is CASSPGENTIYF. The CDR3, as DNA: TGCGCCAGCAGTCCAGGGGAAAACACCATATATTTT.

This rearrangement joins TRBV27 to TRBJ1-6, with 9 positions matching TRBD1. This CDR3 is built from 15 residues. Germline lookup yields CDR1 MNHEY and CDR2 SMNVEV (reference sequence). Losses at the gene ends were 3 bases for V and 8 bases for J; bases not matched to a gene: 5. CDR3 nucleotide sequence: TGTGCCAGCAGTTTTCTGGGGACAGGGCATTCACCCCTCCACTTT. Its translation is CASSFLGTGHSPLHF.

The chain joins TRBV5-4 to TRBJ1-1, with a possible D match to TRBD1 (5 bases). The germline CDR1 and CDR2 sequences are SGHNT and YYREEE (reference sequence). The V end was cut by 1 base, the J end by 5 bases, with 18 bases between. The CDR3 totals 16 residues. The CDR3 DNA reads as TGTGCCAGCAGCTTGCCCGGGGGTTTGTGGGGGACTGAAGCTTTCTTT. As protein: CASSLPGGLWGTEAFF.

This clone was detected only once. The chain combines TRBV6-5 with TRBJ1-1, with TRBD1 identical over 7 bases. The CDR3 is 15 amino acids. Germline values: CDR1 MNHEY, CDR2 SVGAGI. V was pared by 4 bases and J by 4 bases, with 9 bases of the junction left unmatched. This chain's CDR3 is CASSFTRTGPTEAFF. CDR3 in DNA: TGTGCCAGCAGTTTTACCCGGACAGGTCCCACTGAAGCTTTCTTT.

This rearrangement joins TRBV5-1 to TRBJ2-1; D might be TRBD2 (5 bases). Between the trimmed V and J ends, which lost 7 bases and 9 bases, there was a span of 17 bases. The germline gives CDR1 SGHRS, CDR2 YFSETQ. The length of the CDR3 is 13 residues. CDR3 residues: CASRVDGIGEQFF. The DNA for the CDR3 is TGCGCCAGCCGGGTAGACGGGATTGGTGAGCAGTTCTTC.

V gene TRBV11-2 combines with J gene TRBJ2-1; tentative D call: TRBD2 (5 bases). Between the trimmed V and J ends, which lost 5 bases and 1 base, there was a span of 21 bases. Per germline, CDR1 SGHAT and CDR2 FQNNGV. The CDR3 loop spans 18 amino acids. The CDR3 DNA follows: TGTGCCAGCAGCGCGCACCCCGGGATTCCAGAGTCCTACAATGAGCAGTTCTTC. Protein: CASSAHPGIPESYNEQFF.